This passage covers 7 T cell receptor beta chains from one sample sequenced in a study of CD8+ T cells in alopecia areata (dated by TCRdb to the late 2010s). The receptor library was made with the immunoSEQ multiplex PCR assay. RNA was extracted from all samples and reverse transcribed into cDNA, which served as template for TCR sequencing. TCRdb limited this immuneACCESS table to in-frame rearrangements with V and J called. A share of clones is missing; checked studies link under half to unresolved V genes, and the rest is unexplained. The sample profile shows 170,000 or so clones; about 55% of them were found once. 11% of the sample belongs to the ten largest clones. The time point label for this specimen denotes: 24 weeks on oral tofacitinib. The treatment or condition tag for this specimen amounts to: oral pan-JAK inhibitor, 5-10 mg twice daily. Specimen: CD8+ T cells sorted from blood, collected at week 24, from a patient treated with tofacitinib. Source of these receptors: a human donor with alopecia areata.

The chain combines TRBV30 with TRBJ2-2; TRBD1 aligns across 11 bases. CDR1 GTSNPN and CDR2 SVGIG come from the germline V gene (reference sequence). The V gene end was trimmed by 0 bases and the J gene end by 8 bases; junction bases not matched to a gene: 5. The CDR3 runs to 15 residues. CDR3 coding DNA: TGTGCCTGGAGTGTTGGACAGGGGGCGTCGGGGGAGCTGTTTTTT. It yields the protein CAWSVGQGASGELFF.

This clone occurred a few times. The CDR3: CSSEEGTEAFF. The CDR3 region has the DNA TGCAGCTCAGAGGAGGGAACTGAAGCTTTCTTT. The chain combines TRBV29-1 with TRBJ1-1; D remains ambiguous. The CDR3 sequence is 11 residues long. Germline lookup yields CDR1 SQVTM and CDR2 ANQGSEA. Trimming pared 8 bases from V and 5 bases from J, leaving 12 bases between.

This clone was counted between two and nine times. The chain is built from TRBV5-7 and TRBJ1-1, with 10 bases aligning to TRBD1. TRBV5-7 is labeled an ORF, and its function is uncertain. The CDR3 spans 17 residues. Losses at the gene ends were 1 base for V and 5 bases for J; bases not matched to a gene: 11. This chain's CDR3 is CASSLNSGTGEGTEAFF. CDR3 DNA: TGTGCCAGCAGCTTGAATTCCGGGACAGGGGAGGGAACTGAAGCTTTCTTT.

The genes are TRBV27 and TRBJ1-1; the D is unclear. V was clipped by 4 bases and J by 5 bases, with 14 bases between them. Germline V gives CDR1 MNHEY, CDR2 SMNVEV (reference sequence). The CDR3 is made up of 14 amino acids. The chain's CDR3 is CASSSRNDGTEAFF. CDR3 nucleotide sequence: TGTGCCAGCAGTTCCCGGAACGATGGGACTGAAGCTTTCTTT.

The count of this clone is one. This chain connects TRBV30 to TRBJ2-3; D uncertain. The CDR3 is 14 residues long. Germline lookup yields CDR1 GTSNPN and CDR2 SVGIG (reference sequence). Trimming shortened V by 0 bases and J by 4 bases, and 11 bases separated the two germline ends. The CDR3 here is CAWSVRVRADTQYF. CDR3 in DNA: TGTGCCTGGAGTGTACGGGTTAGGGCAGATACGCAGTATTTT.

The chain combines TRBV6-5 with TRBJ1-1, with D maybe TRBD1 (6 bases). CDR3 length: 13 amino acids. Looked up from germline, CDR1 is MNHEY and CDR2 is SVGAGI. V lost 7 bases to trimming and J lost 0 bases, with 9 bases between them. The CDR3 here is CASTRGLNTEAFF. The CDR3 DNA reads TGTGCCAGCACCAGGGGACTGAACACTGAAGCTTTCTTT.

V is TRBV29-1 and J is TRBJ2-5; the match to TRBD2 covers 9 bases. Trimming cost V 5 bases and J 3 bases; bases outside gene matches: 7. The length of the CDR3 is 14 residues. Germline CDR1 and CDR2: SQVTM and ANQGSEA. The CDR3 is CSVLAGGAEETQYF. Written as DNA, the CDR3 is TGCAGCGTTCTCGCGGGGGGGGCCGAAGAGACCCAGTACTTC.